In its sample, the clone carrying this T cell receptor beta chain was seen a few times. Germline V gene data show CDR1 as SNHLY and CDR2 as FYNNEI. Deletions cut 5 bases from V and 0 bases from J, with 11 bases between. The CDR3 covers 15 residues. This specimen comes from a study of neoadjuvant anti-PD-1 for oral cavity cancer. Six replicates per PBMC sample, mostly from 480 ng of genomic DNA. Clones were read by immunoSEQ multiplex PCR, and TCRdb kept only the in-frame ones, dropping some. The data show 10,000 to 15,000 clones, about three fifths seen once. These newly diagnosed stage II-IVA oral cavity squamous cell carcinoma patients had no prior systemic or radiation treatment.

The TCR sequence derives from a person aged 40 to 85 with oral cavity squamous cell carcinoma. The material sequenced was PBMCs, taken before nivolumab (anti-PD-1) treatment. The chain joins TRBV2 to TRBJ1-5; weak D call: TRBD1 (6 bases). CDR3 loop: CASSTYRDSNQPQHF. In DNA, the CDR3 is TGTGCCAGCAGTACTTACAGGGATAGCAATCAGCCCCAGCATTTT. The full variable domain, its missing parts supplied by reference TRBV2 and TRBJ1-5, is EPEVTQTPSHQVTQMGQEVILRCVPISNHLYFYWYRQILGQKVEFLVSFYNNEISEKSEIFDDQFSVERPDGSNFTLKIRSTKLEDSAMYFCASSTYRDSNQPQHFGDGTRLSIL.